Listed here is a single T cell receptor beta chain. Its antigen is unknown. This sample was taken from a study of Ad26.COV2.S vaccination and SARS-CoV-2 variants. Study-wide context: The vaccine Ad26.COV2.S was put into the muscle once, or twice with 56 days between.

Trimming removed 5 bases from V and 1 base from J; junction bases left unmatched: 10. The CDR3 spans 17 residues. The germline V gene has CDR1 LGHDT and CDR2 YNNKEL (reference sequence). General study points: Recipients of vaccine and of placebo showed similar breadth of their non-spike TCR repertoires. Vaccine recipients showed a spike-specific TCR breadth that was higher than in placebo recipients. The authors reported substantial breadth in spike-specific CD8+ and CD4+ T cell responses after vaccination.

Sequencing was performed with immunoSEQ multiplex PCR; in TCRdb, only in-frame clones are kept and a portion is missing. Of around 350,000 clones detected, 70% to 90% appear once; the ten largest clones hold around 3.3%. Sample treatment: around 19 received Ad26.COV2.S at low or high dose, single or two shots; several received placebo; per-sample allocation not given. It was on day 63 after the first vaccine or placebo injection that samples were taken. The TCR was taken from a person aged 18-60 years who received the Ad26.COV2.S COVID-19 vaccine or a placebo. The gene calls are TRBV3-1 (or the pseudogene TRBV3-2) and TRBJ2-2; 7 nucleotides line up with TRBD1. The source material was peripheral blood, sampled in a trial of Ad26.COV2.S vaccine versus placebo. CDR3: CASSSFWTGQNTGELFF. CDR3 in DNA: TGTGCCAGCAGCTCATTCTGGACAGGCCAGAACACCGGGGAGCTGTTTTTT.